Each of the 3 T cell receptor beta chains below was sequenced from the same sample in a study of shared clonotypes between healthy human individuals. Sequenced by immunoSEQ multiplex PCR; TCRdb stores in-frame clones only, minus some. The sample holds over 700,000 clones; over 55% are singletons and the top ten take under 2%. Sequencing was performed on memory CD4+ T cells sorted from blood. Stated subset: CD45RA-negative fraction. All receptors come from a woman in her twenties or thirties in good health.

This clone was seen more than once but under ten times. This rearrangement joins TRBV2 to TRBJ2-1; TRBD2 agrees at 10 bases. Germline loops: CDR1 SNHLY, CDR2 FYNNEI. This CDR3 region has 15 residues. V dropped 5 bases and J dropped 8; count of bases not matched to a gene: 9. The CDR3 loop reads CASSRGLARVHEQFF. CDR3 bases: TGTGCCAGCAGTAGGGGACTAGCGAGAGTCCATGAGCAGTTCTTC.

This clone has just a few counts. Other DNA sequences of this sample code for an identical CDR3. The chain links TRBV7-2 to TRBJ2-5; TRBD2 might be the D (5 bases). Germline CDR1 reads SGHTA; CDR2 reads FQGNSA. V was trimmed by 5 bases and J by 0 bases, leaving 10 bases between them. CDR3 size: 14 residues. DNA for the CDR3: TGTGCCAGCAGCCTTCAGCGGAACCAAGAGACCCAGTACTTC. The encoded protein is CASSLQRNQETQYF.

CDR3 nucleotides: TGTGCCAGCAGTGGCGGGCAACAGCCCCAGCATTTT. Amino acid sequence: CASSGGQQPQHF. The chain joins TRBV6-1 to TRBJ1-5; D unclear. This CDR3 has 12 residues. V was clipped by 4 bases and J by 7 bases, with 8 bases between them. From germline, CDR1 is MNHNS and CDR2 SASEGT.